In its sample, the clone carrying this T cell receptor beta chain was seen a few times. This sample is drawn from a study of blood T cells in healthy people across ages. PCR was performed a second time for roughly 6 to 12 cycles using a sample-barcoded 5' primer and a J-beta primer mix. Using its own MiXCR run on the 5' RACE reads, TCRdb lists one record per CDR3 protein. The sample carries around 1.5 million distinct CDR3 sequences, roughly 32% recorded once. This TCR was recovered from a woman under 40 in good health. The sequenced sample consisted of blood.

The CDR3 DNA sequence: TGTGCCGGAGGACAGGGATCCGAGCAGTACTTC. This translates into CAGGQGSEQYF. The chain has TRBV6-5 and TRBJ2-5; TRBD1 matches at 8 bases. The end of the DNA fits TRBJ2-7 better, so the J call may be wrong. The CDR3 extends over 11 amino acids. Germline CDR1 and CDR2: MNHEY and SVGAGI.